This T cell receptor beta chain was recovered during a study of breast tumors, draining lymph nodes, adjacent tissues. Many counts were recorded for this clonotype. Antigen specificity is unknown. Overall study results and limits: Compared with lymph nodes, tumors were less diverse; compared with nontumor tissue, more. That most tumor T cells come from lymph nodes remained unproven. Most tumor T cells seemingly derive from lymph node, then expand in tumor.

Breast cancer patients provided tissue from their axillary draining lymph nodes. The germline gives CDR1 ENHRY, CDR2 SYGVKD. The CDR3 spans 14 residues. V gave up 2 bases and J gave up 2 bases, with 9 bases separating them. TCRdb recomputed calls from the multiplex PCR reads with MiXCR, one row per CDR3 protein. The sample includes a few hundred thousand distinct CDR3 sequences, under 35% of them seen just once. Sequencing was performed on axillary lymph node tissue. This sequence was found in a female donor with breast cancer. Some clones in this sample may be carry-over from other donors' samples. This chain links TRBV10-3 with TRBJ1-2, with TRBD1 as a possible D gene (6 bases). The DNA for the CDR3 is TGTGCCATCAGTGAGGGGCAGGGGAACTATGGCTACACCTTC. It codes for CAISEGQGNYGYTF.